What follows are 3 T cell receptor beta chains derived from one specimen sequenced in a study of blood T cells in healthy people across ages. It was with a sample-barcoded 5' primer and a J-beta primer mix that a second PCR of roughly 7 to 12 cycles was run. One entry per CDR3 protein results from TCRdb running MiXCR on the 5' RACE reads. The table has 1.4 million to 1.5 million distinct CDR3 sequences, around 42% seen once. Sequencing was done on a sample of blood. The receptors here all came from a woman between 18 and 29 years old in good health.

V gene TRBV5-8 combines with J gene TRBJ2-5, with 9 nucleotides matching TRBD1. The CDR3 is 16 residues long. Germline CDR1 SGHTS, CDR2 YDEGEE. Losses at the gene ends were 0 bases for V and 2 bases for J; bases not matched to a gene: 5. CDR3: CASSLARTGAQETQYF. The DNA for the CDR3 is TGTGCCAGCAGCTTGGCGCGGACAGGGGCTCAAGAGACCCAGTACTTC. The full variable domain, rest sourced from reference TRBV5-8 and TRBJ2-5, is EAGVTQSPTHLIKTRGQQATLRCSPISGHTSVYWYQQALGLGLQFLLWYDEGEERNRGNFPPRFSGRQFPNYSSELNVNALELEDSALYLCASSLARTGAQETQYFGPGTRLLVL.

The V and J genes are TRBV4-1 and TRBJ2-1; TRBD1 or TRBD2 may be the D gene (6 bases each). Germline V lookup: CDR1 MGHRA, CDR2 YSYEKL. With 3 bases removed from V and 2 bases from J, the gap between germline ends came to 23 bases. CDR3 size: 19 residues. CDR3 sequence (DNA): TGCGCCAGCAGCCAGACCGCCGGGGGCTCGATATCACCCTACAATGAGCAGTTCTTC. Protein product: CASSQTAGGSISPYNEQFF.

This chain joins TRBV27 and TRBJ2-1; D is possibly TRBD2 (6 bases). Germline CDR1 reads MNHEY; CDR2 reads SMNVEV (reference sequence). Trimming left V 2 bases short and J 3 bases short, with 11 bases between. This CDR3 is 15 amino acids long. The CDR3 DNA follows: TGTGCCAGCAGTTTAATCGGGAGTGACTACAATGAGCAGTTCTTC. Protein: CASSLIGSDYNEQFF.